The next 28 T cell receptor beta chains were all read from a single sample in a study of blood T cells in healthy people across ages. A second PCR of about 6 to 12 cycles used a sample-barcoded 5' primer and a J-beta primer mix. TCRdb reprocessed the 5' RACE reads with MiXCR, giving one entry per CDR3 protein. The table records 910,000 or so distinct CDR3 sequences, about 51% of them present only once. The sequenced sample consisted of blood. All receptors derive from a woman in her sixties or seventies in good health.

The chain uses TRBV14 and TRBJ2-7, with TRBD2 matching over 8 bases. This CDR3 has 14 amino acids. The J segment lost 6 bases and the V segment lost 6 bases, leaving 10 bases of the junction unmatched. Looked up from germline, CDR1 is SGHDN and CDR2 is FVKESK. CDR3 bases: TGTGCCAGCAGGCAATCGGGAGGGCCAGGCGAGCAGTACTTC. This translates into CASRQSGGPGEQYF.

This chain's CDR3 is CASSRDRDRYNEQFF. The CDR3 bases are TGTGCCAGCAGCCGGGACAGGGACCGCTACAATGAGCAGTTCTTC. This chain joins TRBV6-5 and TRBJ2-1, with 9 bases aligning to TRBD1. This CDR3 has 15 residues. Trimming cost V 6 bases and J 3 bases; bases outside gene matches: 6. The germline V gene encodes CDR1 MNHEY and CDR2 SVGAGI.

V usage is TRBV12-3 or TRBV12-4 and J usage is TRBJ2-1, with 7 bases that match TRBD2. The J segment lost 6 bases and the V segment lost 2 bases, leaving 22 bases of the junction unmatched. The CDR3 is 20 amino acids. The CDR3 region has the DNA TGTGCCAGCAGTTTACGCCAAAAAGCTTTGAGGGAGGGCCTTGTCAATGAGCAGTTCTTC. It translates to CASSLRQKALREGLVNEQFF.

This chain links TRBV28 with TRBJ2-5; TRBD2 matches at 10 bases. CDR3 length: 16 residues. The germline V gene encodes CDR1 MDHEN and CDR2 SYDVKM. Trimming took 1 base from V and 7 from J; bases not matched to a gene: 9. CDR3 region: CASSLSLAGARGTQYF. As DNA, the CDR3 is TGTGCCAGCAGTTTATCCCTAGCGGGAGCCCGAGGGACCCAGTACTTC. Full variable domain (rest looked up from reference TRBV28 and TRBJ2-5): DVKVTQSSRYLVKRTGEKVFLECVQDMDHENMFWYRQDPGLGLRLIYFSYDVKMKEKGDIPEGYSVSREKKERFSLILESASTNQTSMYLCASSLSLAGARGTQYFGPGTRLLVL.

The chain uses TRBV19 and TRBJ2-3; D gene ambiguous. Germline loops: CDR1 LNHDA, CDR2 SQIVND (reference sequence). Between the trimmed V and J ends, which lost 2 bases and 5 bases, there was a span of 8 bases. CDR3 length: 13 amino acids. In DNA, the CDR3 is TGTGCCAGTAGTATACAAACGGGAGATACGCAGTATTTT. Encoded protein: CASSIQTGDTQYF.

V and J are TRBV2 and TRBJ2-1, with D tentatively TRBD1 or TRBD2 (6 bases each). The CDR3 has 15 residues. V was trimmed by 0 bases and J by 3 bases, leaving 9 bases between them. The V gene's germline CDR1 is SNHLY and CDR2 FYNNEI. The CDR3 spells CASSEAEGGYNEQFF. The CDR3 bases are TGTGCCAGCAGTGAAGCGGAGGGGGGCTACAATGAGCAGTTCTTC.

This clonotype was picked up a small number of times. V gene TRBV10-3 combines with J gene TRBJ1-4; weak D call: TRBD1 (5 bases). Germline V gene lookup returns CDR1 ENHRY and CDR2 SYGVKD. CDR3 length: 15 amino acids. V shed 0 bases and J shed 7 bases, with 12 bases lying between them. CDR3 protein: CAISESGTSAEKLFF. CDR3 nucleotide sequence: TGTGCCATCAGTGAGTCGGGGACCTCCGCTGAAAAACTGTTTTTT.

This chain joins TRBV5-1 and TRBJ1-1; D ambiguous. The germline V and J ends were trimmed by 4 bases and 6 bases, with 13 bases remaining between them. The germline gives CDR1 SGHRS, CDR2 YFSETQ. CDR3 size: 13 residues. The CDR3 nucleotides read TGCGCCAGCAGCAGGGAAGTCGGTTCTGAAGCTTTCTTT. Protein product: CASSREVGSEAFF.

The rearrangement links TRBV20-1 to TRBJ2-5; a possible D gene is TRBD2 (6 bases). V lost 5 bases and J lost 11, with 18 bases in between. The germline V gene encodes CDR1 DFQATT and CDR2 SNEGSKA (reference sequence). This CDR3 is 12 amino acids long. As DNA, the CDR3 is TGCAGTGCTCGGGCGGGACTCTCTGAGCAGTACTTC. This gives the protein CSARAGLSEQYF.

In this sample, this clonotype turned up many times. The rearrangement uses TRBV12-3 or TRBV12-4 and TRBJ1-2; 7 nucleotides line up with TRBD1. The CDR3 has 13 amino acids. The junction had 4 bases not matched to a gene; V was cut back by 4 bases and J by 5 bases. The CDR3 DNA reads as TGTGCCAGCAGTTATAGACAGGGTTATGGCTACACCTTC. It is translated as CASSYRQGYGYTF.

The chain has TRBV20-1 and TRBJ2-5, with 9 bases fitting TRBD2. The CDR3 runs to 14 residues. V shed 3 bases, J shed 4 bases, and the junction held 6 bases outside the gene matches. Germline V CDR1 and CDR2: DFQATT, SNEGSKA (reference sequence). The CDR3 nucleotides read TGCAGTGCTAGGATGCGGGAGGGGGCAGAGACCCAGTACTTC. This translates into CSARMREGAETQYF.

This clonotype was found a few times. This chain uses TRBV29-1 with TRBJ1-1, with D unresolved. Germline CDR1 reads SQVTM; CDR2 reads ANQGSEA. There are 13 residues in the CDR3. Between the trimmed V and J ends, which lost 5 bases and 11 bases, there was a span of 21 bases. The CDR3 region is CSVLTTPGGDAFF. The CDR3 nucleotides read TGCAGCGTTTTAACAACACCCGGCGGGGATGCTTTCTTT.

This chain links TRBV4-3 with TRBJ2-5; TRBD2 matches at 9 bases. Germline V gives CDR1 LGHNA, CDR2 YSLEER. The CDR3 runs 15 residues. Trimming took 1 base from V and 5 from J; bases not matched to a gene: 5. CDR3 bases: TGCGCCAGCAGCCAAGTTAGCGGGAGAGGGGAGACCCAGTACTTC. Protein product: CASSQVSGRGETQYF.

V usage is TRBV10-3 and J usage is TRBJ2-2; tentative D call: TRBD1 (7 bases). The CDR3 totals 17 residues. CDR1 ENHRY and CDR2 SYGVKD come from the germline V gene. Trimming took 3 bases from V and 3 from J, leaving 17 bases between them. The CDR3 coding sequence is TGTGCCATCAGTGACAGGGGGAGCGGGCGAGACACCGGGGAGCTGTTTTTT. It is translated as CAISDRGSGRDTGELFF.

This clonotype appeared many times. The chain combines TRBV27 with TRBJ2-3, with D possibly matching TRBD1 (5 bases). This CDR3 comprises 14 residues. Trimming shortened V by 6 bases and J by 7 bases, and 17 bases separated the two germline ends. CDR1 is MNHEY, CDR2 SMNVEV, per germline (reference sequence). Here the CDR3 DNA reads TGTGCCAGCAGGCCAGGGTATCGTTGGTATACGCAGTATTTT. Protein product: CASRPGYRWYTQYF.

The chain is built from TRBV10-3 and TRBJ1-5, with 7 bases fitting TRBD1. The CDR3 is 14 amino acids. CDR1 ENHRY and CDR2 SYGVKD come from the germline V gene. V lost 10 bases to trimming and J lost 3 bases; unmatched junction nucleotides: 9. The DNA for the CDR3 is TGTGCCACAAACCCCGGGACAGCCAATCAGCCCCAGCATTTT. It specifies CATNPGTANQPQHF.

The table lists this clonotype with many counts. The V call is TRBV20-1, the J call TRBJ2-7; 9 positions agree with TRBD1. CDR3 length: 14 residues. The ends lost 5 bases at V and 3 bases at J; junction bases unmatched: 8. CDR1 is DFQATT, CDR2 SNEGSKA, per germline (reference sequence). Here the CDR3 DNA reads TGCAGTGCTCGGGGGACAGGGAGGGGCTACGAGCAGTACTTC. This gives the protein CSARGTGRGYEQYF.

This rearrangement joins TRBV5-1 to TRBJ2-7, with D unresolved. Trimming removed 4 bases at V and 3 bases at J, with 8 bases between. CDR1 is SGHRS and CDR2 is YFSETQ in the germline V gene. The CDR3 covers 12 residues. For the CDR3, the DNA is TGCGCCAGCAGCCCGATGAACTACGAGCAGTACTTC. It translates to CASSPMNYEQYF.

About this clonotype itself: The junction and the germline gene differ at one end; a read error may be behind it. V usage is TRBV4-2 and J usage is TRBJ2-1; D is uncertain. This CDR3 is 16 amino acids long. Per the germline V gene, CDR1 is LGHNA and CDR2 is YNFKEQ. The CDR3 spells CASSQDLYSHYTEQFF. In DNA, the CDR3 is TGTGCCAGCAGCCAAGATCTTTACTCCCACTACACTGAGCAGTTCTTC.

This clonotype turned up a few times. CDR3 in amino acids: CASSSVAGAITDTQYF. CDR3 DNA sequence: TGTGCCAGCAGTTCCGTAGCGGGAGCAATCACAGATACGCAGTATTTT. The chain has TRBV12-3 or TRBV12-4 and TRBJ2-3; 9 bases map to TRBD2. This CDR3 contains 16 residues. The J segment lost 2 bases and the V segment lost 4 bases, leaving 7 bases of the junction unmatched.

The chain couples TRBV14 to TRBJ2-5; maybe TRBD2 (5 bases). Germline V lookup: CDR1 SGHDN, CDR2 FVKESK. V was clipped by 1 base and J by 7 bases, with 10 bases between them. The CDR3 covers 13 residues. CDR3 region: CASSQAGSGTQYF. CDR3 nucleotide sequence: TGTGCCAGCAGCCAAGCGGGGTCCGGGACCCAGTACTTC.

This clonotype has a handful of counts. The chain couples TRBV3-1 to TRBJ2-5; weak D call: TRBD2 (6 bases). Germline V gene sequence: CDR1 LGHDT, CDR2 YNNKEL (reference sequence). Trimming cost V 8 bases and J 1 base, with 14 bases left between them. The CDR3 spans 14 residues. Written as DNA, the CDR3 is TGTGCCAGCGCTGGGACGGAGGGCCAAGAGACCCAGTACTTC. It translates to CASAGTEGQETQYF.

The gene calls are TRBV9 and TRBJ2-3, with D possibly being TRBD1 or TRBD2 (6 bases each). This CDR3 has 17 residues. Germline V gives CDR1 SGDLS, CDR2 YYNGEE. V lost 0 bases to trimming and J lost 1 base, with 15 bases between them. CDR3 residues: CASSVGGAGTGTDTQYF. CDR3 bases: TGTGCCAGCAGCGTAGGGGGGGCCGGGACTGGCACAGATACGCAGTATTTT.

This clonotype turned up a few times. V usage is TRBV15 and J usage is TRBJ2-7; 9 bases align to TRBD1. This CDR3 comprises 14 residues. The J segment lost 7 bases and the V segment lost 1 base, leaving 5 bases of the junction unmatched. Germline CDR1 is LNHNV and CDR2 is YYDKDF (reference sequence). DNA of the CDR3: TGTGCCACCAGCAGAGTCGGGGACAGGGTAGAGCAGTACTTC. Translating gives CATSRVGDRVEQYF.

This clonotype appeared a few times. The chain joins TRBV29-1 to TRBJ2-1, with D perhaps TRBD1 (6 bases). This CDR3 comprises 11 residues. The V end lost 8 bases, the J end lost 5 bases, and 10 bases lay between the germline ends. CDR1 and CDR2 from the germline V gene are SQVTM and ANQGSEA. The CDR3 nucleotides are TGCAGCTTGGGGGCAGACAATGAGCAGTTCTTC. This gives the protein CSLGADNEQFF.

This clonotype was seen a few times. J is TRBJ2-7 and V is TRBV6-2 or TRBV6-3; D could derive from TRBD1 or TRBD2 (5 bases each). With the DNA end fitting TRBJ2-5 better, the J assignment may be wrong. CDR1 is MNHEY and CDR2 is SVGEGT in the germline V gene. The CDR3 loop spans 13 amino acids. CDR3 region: CASSYIGDGTQYF. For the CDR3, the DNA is TGTGCCAGCAGTTACATCGGGGACGGGACCCAGTACTTC.

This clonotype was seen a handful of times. This chain's CDR3 is CASSQGEVVNEQYF. Written as DNA, the CDR3 is TGCGCCAGCAGCCAGGGCGAGGTGGTGAACGAGCAGTACTTC. The chain recombines TRBV4-1 with TRBJ2-7; no definite D call. The ends were cut back, 3 bases at V and 5 bases at J, with 14 bases in the middle. The CDR3 extends over 14 amino acids. CDR1 and CDR2 from the germline V gene are MGHRA and YSYEKL.

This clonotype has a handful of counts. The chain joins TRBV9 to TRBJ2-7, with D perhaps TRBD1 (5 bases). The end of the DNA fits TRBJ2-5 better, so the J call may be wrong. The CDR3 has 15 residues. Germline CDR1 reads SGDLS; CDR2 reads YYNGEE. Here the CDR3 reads CASSVEGNRWKTQYF. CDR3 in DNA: TGTGCCAGCAGCGTAGAGGGGAATCGTTGGAAGACCCAGTACTTC.